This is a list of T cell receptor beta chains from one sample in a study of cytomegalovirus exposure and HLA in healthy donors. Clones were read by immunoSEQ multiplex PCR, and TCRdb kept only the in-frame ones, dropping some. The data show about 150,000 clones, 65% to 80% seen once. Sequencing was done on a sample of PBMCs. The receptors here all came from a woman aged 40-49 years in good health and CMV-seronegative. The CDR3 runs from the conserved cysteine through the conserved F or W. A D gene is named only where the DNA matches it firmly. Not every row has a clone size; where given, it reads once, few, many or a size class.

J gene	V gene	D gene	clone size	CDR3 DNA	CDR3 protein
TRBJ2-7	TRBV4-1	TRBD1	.	TGCGCCAGCAGCCGGGACAGGGTGTACGAGCAGTACTTC	CASSRDRVYEQYF
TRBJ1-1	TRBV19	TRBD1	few	TGTGCCAGTAGCCCCTCGACAGGGCGAAACACTGAAGCTTTCTTT	CASSPSTGRNTEAFF
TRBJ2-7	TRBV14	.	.	TGTGCCAGCAGCCCGTACAGGGTCTCCTACGAGCAGTACTTC	CASSPYRVSYEQYF
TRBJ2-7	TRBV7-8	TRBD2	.	TGTGCCAGCTGGGGACTAGCGGGGTCCTACGAGCAGTACTTC	CASWGLAGSYEQYF
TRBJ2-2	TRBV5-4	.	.	TGTGCCAGCAACGAAGGGGGAAAGAACACCGGGGAGCTGTTTTTT	CASNEGGKNTGELFF
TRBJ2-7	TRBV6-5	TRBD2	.	TGTGCCAGCAGTTACGGGTCTAGCGGGAGCTACGAGCAGTACTTC	CASSYGSSGSYEQYF
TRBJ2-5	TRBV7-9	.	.	TGTGCCAGCAGCGCCCAGAAGGAGACCCAGTACTTC	CASSAQKETQYF
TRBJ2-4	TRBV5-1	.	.	TGCGCCAGCAGCCAGGGTGAAGCCAAAAACATTCAGTACTTC	CASSQGEAKNIQYF
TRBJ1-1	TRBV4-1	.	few	TGCGCCAGCAGCCAGTGGCCAGGGGCCCTGAACACTGAAGCTTTCTTT	CASSQWPGALNTEAFF
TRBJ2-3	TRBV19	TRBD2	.	TGTGCCAGTAGTATAGAAGCTAGCGGGAATACGCAGTATTTT	CASSIEASGNTQYF
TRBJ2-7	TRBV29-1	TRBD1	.	TGCAGCGTGGGGGACAGGGGAGCGACCTACGAGCAGTACTTC	CSVGDRGATYEQYF
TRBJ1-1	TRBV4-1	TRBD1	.	TGCGCCAGCAGCCCCCCAGGACAGGGTGGCACTGAAGCTTTCTTT	CASSPPGQGGTEAFF
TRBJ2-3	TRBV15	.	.	TGTGCCACCAGCAGAGATAACCCAGCGGGCCCAGATACGCAGTATTTT	CATSRDNPAGPDTQYF
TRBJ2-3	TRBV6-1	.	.	TGTGCCAGCAGTGATTCTAGCTGGGCCACAGATACGCAGTATTTT	CASSDSSWATDTQYF
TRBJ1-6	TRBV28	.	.	TGTGCCGGGCAGGGAAGGAGTAATTCACCCCTCCACTTT	CAGQGRSNSPLHF
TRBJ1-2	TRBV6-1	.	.	TGTGCCAGCAGTGAAATGAAGGGGCGATTTAACTATGGCTACACCTTC	CASSEMKGRFNYGYTF
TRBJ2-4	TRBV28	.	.	TGTGCCAGCAGCTCCGGGTCCCTTGATTTGAACATTCAGTACTTC	CASSSGSLDLNIQYF
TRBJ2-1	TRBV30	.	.	TGTGCCTGGAGTCGGGGGAGGAATGAGCAGTTCTTC	CAWSRGRNEQFF
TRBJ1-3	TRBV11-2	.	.	TGTGGTGGGGGGTCAGGAAACACCATATATTTT	CGGGSGNTIYF
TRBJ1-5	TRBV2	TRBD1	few	TGTGCCAGCAGTGGGACAGGGGAGACTTACGGGCATTTT	CASSGTGETYGHF
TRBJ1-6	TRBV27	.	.	TGTGCCAGCAGCCGCCGGACAAGGGGCGATTCACCCCTCCACTTT	CASSRRTRGDSPLHF
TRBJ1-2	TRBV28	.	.	TGTGCCATCGGCGCAGGGGCTGGTGGCTACACCTTC	CAIGAGAGGYTF
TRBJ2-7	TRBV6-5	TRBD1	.	TGTGCCAGCAGACCATGGACAGGGGAACACGAGCAGTACTTC	CASRPWTGEHEQYF
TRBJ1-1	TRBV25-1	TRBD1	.	TGTGCCAGCAGTTTGACAGGGTACACTGAAGCTTTCTTT	CASSLTGYTEAFF
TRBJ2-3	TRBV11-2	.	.	TGTGCCAGCAGCTCCCAGGGACTCGGTCGGCAGTATTTT	CASSSQGLGRQYF
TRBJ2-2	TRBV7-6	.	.	TGTGCCAGCAGCTTAGGTGCCCGGGGGGCGAGTTGGACCGGGGAGCTGTTTTTT	CASSLGARGASWTGELFF
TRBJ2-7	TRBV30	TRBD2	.	TGTGCCTGGGCGGGGGGCTCCTACGAGCAGTACTTC	CAWAGGSYEQYF
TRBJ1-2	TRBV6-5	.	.	TGTGCCAGCAGTTATGGTCAGGCGAACTATGGCTACACCTTC	CASSYGQANYGYTF
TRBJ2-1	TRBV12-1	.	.	TGTGCCAGCAGCGGAGATACTAGCGGGCGTTACAATGAGCAGTTCTTC	CASSGDTSGRYNEQFF
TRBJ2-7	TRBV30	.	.	TGTGCCTGGAGTACCGACTCTGGAGCGAAGCAGTACTTC	CAWSTDSGAKQYF
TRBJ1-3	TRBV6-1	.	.	TGTGCCAGCAGTGAAGGGCAGGGCCCTGGAAACACCATATATTTT	CASSEGQGPGNTIYF
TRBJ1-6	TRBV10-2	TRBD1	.	TGCGCCAGCAGTGAGGGCGACAGGGGAGCCCCTTCACCCCTCCACTTT	CASSEGDRGAPSPLHF
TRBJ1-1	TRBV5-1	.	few	TGCGCCAGCAGCTCGACTGGGGCCCTGGTTGGTGAAGCTTTCTTT	CASSSTGALVGEAFF
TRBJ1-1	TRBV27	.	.	TGTGCCAGCAGTAACTACAAGAACACTGAAGCTTTCTTT	CASSNYKNTEAFF
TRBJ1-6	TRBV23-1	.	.	TGCGCCAGCAGTCAATCAACAGTACCTAATAATTCACCCCTCCACTTT	CASSQSTVPNNSPLHF
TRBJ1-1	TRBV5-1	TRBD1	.	TGCGCCAGCAGCTTGGAAGGGACAGGGTTTACTGAAGCTTTCTTT	CASSLEGTGFTEAFF
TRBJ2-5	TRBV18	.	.	TGTGCCAGCTCACCACAGATGGTGGTAGCAGGGGCAGCAGTAGAGACCCAGTACTTC	CASSPQMVVAGAAVETQYF
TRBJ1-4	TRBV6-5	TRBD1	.	TGTGCCAGCAGTTACGACAGGGGGGAAAAACTGTTTTTT	CASSYDRGEKLFF
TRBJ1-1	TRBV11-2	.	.	TGTGCCAGCAGCCCCCATTTTGGAGACACTGAAGCTTTCTTT	CASSPHFGDTEAFF
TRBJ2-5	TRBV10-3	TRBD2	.	TGTGCCATCAAGGGTAGCGGGGGGACCCAAGAGACCCAGTACTTC	CAIKGSGGTQETQYF
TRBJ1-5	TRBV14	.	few	TGTGCCAGCAGCCAAGGGGTTGGGGGGAGTCAGCCCCAGCATTTT	CASSQGVGGSQPQHF